This T cell receptor beta chain was profiled in a study of neurological immune-mediated disorders (dated by TCRdb to between 2018 and 2021). Study-wide context: Peripheral blood TCR-beta repertoires from patients with HTLV-I-associated myelopathy (HAM/TSP), patients with multiple sclerosis, and healthy controls were compared in the study using UMI-based sequencing. Alongside PBMC samples, the set of approximately 100 TCR-beta libraries contained longitudinal samples, technical triplicates, and paired CD4+ and CD8+ T-cell subsets that had been sorted. The cohort comprised 68 subjects: some 14 HAM/TSP patients, around 34 multiple sclerosis patients and about 20 healthy controls. General study outcomes and caveats: Expanded clones from different subjects shared no identical CDR3 amino acid sequences, which suggests that TCR-beta repertoires were private in all groups. The highest TCR clonal expansion was observed in HAM/TSP patients, whereas the lowest was observed in MS patients, even when compared with healthy controls.

Blood bank volunteers in Maryland, USA served as the healthy controls. Sorted-subset TCR libraries were prepared from about a million sorted CD4+ or CD8+ T cells. PBMCs were separated from peripheral blood using Ficoll-Hypaque density gradient centrifugation and then cryopreserved in liquid nitrogen. The study also sequenced paired sorted CD4+ and CD8+ subsets from healthy controls, HAM/TSP patients and MS patients. The CDR3 starts with the cysteine, ends with the phenylalanine, and has 14 residues. Left in the record is the CDR3 DNA by itself, 42 bases read in frame from the first base. V sheds 6 bases and J sheds 2 bases, leaving 11 bases between their ends. Ten or more counts support this clonotype. Its antigen is not yet known. Base quality data are lacking; no much larger clone is found one base away. To synthesize cDNA, template-switch 5'RACE was performed with a primer carrying a 10-nucleotide random unique molecular identifier so that each TCR transcript was tagged. Every sequencing run covered 15-18 subjects and yielded more than 170 million TCR-beta sequences. Total RNA was extracted with the RNeasy kit. Using the KAPA Real-time Library Amplification kit, TCR-beta VDJ regions were amplified with primers for the TCR constant region and the 5'RACE anchor. Sample indexes and Illumina adaptors were added in a first PCR, after which library yield was increased in a second PCR. After purification with Ampure beads, the TCR product of roughly 650 bp was size-selected on a 2% E-gel SizeSelection system. Library quality was checked on a Bioanalyzer, concentration was measured with Qubit, and libraries were quantified with the Kapa Library Quantification kit before pooling. An Illumina HiSeq 2500 was used to sequence the libraries paired-end at 2 x 150 bp. To increase sequence diversity, about 23-30% phiX was spiked into each library pool. The paper's processing steps were these. The UMI-based MiGEC pipeline processed quality-filtered reads and removed over 80% of raw TCR sequences during error correction. IMGT germline references were used for alignment of VDJ genes, and clonotypes were defined by a unique CDR3 amino acid sequence together with V-J genes. Clonal expansion, Shannon diversity and CDR3 relatedness (CalcPairwiseDistances, ClusterSamples) were evaluated with VDJtools, and phylogenetic trees were built with CLCbio workbench. Expanded clones were defined as having at least 8 unique UMIs, based on coefficient-of-variation modelling across technical triplicates. In-frame beta chains were kept once TCRdb had trimmed the public reads at Q25 with fastp and called clones with MiXCR. CDR3 protein duplicates are merged, each entry listing the most common genes and DNA. TCRdb assigned the V and J calls; the authors' analysis was not used. The sample records approximately 30,000 distinct CDR3 sequences, around 6% of which are singletons. The top ten clones comprise more than 2% of the sample.

The sequenced sample consisted of CD4+ T cells from blood. The chain is assembled from TRBV12-3 or TRBV12-4 and TRBJ1-3, with no D gene named confidently. The receptor comes from a woman aged 45 to 65 in good health. CDR3 region: CASSATRAGNTIYF. In nucleotide form, the sequence is TGTGCCAGCAGCGCGACTAGGGCTGGAAACACCATATATTTT.